Listed here are 32 T cell receptor beta chains from one sample, sequenced in a study of Graves' ophthalmopathy and Graves' hyperthyroidism. The sequenced template was RNA, covering the TCR beta CDR3 region. In the first round, RT-PCR was carried out with HTBI primers, and a multiplex PCR formed the second round. One entry per CDR3 protein, called by TCRdb with MiXCR from the multiplex PCR reads. This table holds 200,000 to 300,000 distinct CDR3 sequences, around 50% found once. The sequencing input was peripheral blood. These receptors were collected from an adult man with Graves' ophthalmopathy.

In its sample, this clonotype was seen many times. The chain combines TRBV6-5 with TRBJ2-5, with TRBD1 identical over 7 bases. This CDR3 contains 15 residues. J lost 5 bases, V lost 7 bases, and 13 bases had no gene match. Germline values: CDR1 MNHEY, CDR2 SVGAGI. This CDR3 is CASTVAGGNGETQYF. Here the CDR3 DNA reads TGTGCCAGCACGGTAGCAGGGGGTAACGGGGAGACCCAGTACTTC.

The chain combines TRBV2 with TRBJ2-5; D is perhaps TRBD1 (5 bases). Looked up from germline, CDR1 is SNHLY and CDR2 is FYNNEI. The CDR3 has 13 residues. V lost 6 bases and J lost 2, with 10 bases in between. CDR3 nucleotide sequence: TGTGCCAGCAGGCACAGGCTACAAGAGACCCAGTACTTC. This gives the protein CASRHRLQETQYF.

This clonotype turned up a few times. The V and J genes are TRBV7-3 and TRBJ2-5; 14 nucleotides line up with TRBD2. Germline loops: CDR1 SGHTA, CDR2 FQGTGA. This CDR3 has 17 residues. V trimming: 6 bases; J trimming: 6 bases; junction bases outside the gene matches: 12. The CDR3, as DNA: TGTGCCAGCAGGATGACTAGCGGGGGGGCCGGGATGAAGACCCAGTACTTC. This translates into CASRMTSGGAGMKTQYF.

The J gene is TRBJ1-5, the V gene TRBV19, with D possibly matching TRBD1 (6 bases). V lost 3 bases, J lost 0 bases, and 15 bases lay in between. The CDR3 extends over 17 amino acids. CDR1 LNHDA and CDR2 SQIVND come from the germline V gene (reference sequence). CDR3 coding DNA: TGTGCCAGTAGTATTAAGGACAGCGTCTATAGCAATCAGCCCCAGCATTTT. Its protein product is CASSIKDSVYSNQPQHF.

This clonotype was observed a handful of times. J is TRBJ1-6 and V is TRBV20-1, with TRBD1 identical over 7 bases. V was pared by 4 bases and J by 14 bases, with 11 bases of the junction left unmatched. This CDR3 is 13 amino acids long. From germline, CDR1 is DFQATT and CDR2 SNEGSKA (reference sequence). The CDR3 protein is CSAMPGDSRALHF. DNA for the CDR3: TGCAGTGCTATGCCGGGGGACAGTCGGGCCCTCCACTTT.

The table lists this clonotype with many counts. The chain has TRBV29-1 and TRBJ2-7; perhaps TRBD2 as D (5 bases). The CDR3 totals 15 residues. Germline V gene lookup returns CDR1 SQVTM and CDR2 ANQGSEA. Trimming removed 4 bases at V and 0 bases at J, with 16 bases between. CDR3 loop: CSVVLHLASSYEQYF. As DNA, the CDR3 is TGCAGCGTTGTGCTCCACTTAGCGAGCTCCTACGAGCAGTACTTC.

This clonotype came up a few times. The chain uses TRBV20-1 and TRBJ1-1, with TRBD1 matching over 10 bases. J lost 4 bases, V lost 3 bases, and 8 bases had no gene match. CDR1 and CDR2 from the germline V gene are DFQATT and SNEGSKA (reference sequence). CDR3 length: 15 residues. This CDR3 is CSASGPGQGLTEAFF. CDR3 DNA sequence: TGCAGTGCTAGTGGGCCGGGACAGGGGCTCACTGAAGCTTTCTTT.

The V gene is TRBV20-1, the J gene TRBJ2-7; D gene uncertain. Trimming left V 1 base short and J 1 base short, with 17 bases between. The CDR3 has 16 amino acids. Germline V gives CDR1 DFQATT, CDR2 SNEGSKA (reference sequence). CDR3 region: CSARGLWPHPSYEQYF. The CDR3 DNA sequence: TGCAGTGCTAGAGGTCTCTGGCCTCATCCTTCCTACGAGCAGTACTTC.

This clonotype came up a few times. The chain combines TRBV6-5 with TRBJ1-6; no clear D. This CDR3 has 13 residues. V lost 4 bases, J lost 4 bases, and 5 bases lay in between. CDR1 and CDR2 (germline): MNHEY, SVGAGI. In DNA, the CDR3 is TGTGCCAGCAGTTCCGAGTATAATTCACCCCTCCACTTT. It yields the protein CASSSEYNSPLHF.

The CDR3 nucleotides read TGTGCCTGGAGTGTAAACGCACTAGAGACCCAGTACTTC. Amino acids: CAWSVNALETQYF. The V call is TRBV30, the J call TRBJ2-5; no firm D call. V was trimmed by 0 bases and J by 4 bases, leaving 9 bases between them. This CDR3 contains 13 residues. Germline V gene lookup returns CDR1 GTSNPN and CDR2 SVGIG (reference sequence).

The rearrangement links TRBV2 to TRBJ2-5; 8 bases align to TRBD2. J lost 5 bases, V lost 6 bases, and 14 bases had no gene match. The CDR3 covers 16 residues. The germline gives CDR1 SNHLY, CDR2 FYNNEI. The CDR3 DNA reads as TGTGCCAGCAGCCAAGATCCAAGCGGGAGCATGGAGACCCAGTACTTC. Translating it yields CASSQDPSGSMETQYF.

J is TRBJ1-1 and V is TRBV2; maybe TRBD1 (6 bases). Looked up from germline, CDR1 is SNHLY and CDR2 is FYNNEI. V gave up 7 bases and J gave up 5 bases, with 17 bases separating them. The CDR3 spans 14 residues. CDR3 residues: CASNIRGGGTEAFF. As DNA, the CDR3 is TGTGCCAGCAATATCAGGGGCGGGGGGACTGAAGCTTTCTTT.

Regarding this clonotype: A read error may explain this, as a much larger clone is one base away. This chain links TRBV10-2 with TRBJ1-2; D remains unclear. The CDR3 is made up of 13 amino acids. V lost 2 bases to trimming and J lost 4 bases, with 8 bases between them. In germline, CDR1 is WSHSY, CDR2 SAAADI. The CDR3 loop reads CASSEDNPYGYTF. CDR3 bases: TGCGCCAGCAGTGAGGACAACCCCTATGGCTACACCTTC.

The chain employs TRBV29-1 and TRBJ2-7, with D perhaps TRBD1 or TRBD2 (6 bases each). Germline V gene lookup returns CDR1 SQVTM and CDR2 ANQGSEA. This CDR3 is built from 12 residues. CDR3 sequence: CSLRGGSYEQYF. The DNA of the CDR3 is TGCAGTTTGCGAGGGGGGAGTTACGAGCAGTACTTC.

This clonotype was recorded many times. This chain connects TRBV9 to TRBJ1-6; D ambiguous. There are 13 residues in the CDR3. The V gene's germline CDR1 is SGDLS and CDR2 YYNGEE. V was cut by 0 bases and J by 9 bases, with 7 bases left in between. The DNA of the CDR3 is TGTGCCAGCAGCGTAGATGACCGTTCACCCCTCCACTTT. Translated, it gives CASSVDDRSPLHF.

The chain couples TRBV6-5 to TRBJ2-6; D ambiguous. Germline lookup yields CDR1 MNHEY and CDR2 SVGAGI. The V gene lost 6 bases and the J gene lost 2 bases, with 11 bases spanning the gap. This CDR3 has 15 residues. CDR3 sequence: CASSPGSAGANVLTF. In nucleotides, the CDR3 is TGTGCCAGCAGCCCCGGGTCGGCTGGGGCCAACGTCCTGACTTTC.

This clonotype occurred many times. The chain carries TRBV10-3 and TRBJ2-5; the D is unclear. Germline values: CDR1 ENHRY, CDR2 SYGVKD. The length of the CDR3 is 13 residues. The ends were cut back, 7 bases at V and 2 bases at J, with 11 bases in the middle. CDR3 coding DNA: TGTGCCATCATGCCAGGACCTCAAGAGACCCAGTACTTC. This gives the protein CAIMPGPQETQYF.

This chain connects TRBV6-5 to TRBJ2-7; 7 bases match TRBD1. This CDR3 spans 16 amino acids. J gave up 2 bases and V 0 bases, and 7 bases lay outside the gene matches. The germline V gene has CDR1 MNHEY and CDR2 SVGAGI. The CDR3 here is CASSYSTGSVAYEQYF. CDR3 bases: TGTGCCAGCAGTTACTCGACAGGGAGTGTGGCCTACGAGCAGTACTTC.

The chain joins TRBV7-8 to TRBJ1-6; a possible D gene is TRBD1 (5 bases). Germline loops: CDR1 SGHVS, CDR2 FQNEAQ. V was clipped by 5 bases and J by 6 bases, with 17 bases between them. The CDR3 has 16 amino acids. CDR3 DNA sequence: TGTGCCAGCAGCCTAATGGGGCAGGGAATTAATTCACCCCTCCACTTT. Its translation is CASSLMGQGINSPLHF.

The chain joins TRBV5-4 to TRBJ2-5; 13 positions agree with TRBD2. The V and J ends lost 6 bases and 5 bases, in that order; junction bases with no gene match: 10. The CDR3 is made up of 16 amino acids. Germline V gives CDR1 SGHNT, CDR2 YYREEE (reference sequence). The chain's CDR3 is CASTLATSGGYETQYF. CDR3 nucleotide sequence: TGTGCCAGCACCCTTGCGACTAGCGGGGGGTATGAGACCCAGTACTTC.

The gene calls are TRBV5-1 and TRBJ1-1; D ambiguous. The V end was cut by 0 bases, the J end by 1 base, with 4 bases between. This CDR3 has 13 residues. Per germline, CDR1 SGHRS and CDR2 YFSETQ. DNA of the CDR3: TGCGCCAGCAGCTTGGACCAGAACACTGAAGCTTTCTTT. Translated: CASSLDQNTEAFF.

This clonotype was seen a handful of times. J is TRBJ2-5 and V is TRBV7-2; TRBD1 might be the D (6 bases). The V and J ends lost 8 bases and 2 bases respectively, with 12 bases between them. This CDR3 has 13 residues. CDR1 is SGHTA and CDR2 is FQGNSA in the germline V gene. CDR3 nucleotide sequence: TGTGCCAGCGGGAAGGGACAACAAGAGACCCAGTACTTC. As protein: CASGKGQQETQYF.

CDR3 in DNA: TGCAGCAGTTACTCGTTTACCAGGGATGCTTTCTTT. Amino acids: CSSYSFTRDAFF. The rearrangement links TRBV29-1 to TRBJ1-1, with D possibly TRBD1 on 5 matching bases. Trimming cost V 8 bases and J 11 bases, with 21 bases left between them. Per germline, CDR1 SQVTM and CDR2 ANQGSEA. CDR3 length: 12 residues.

The chain links TRBV5-1 to TRBJ1-1; 7 bases line up with TRBD1. The CDR3 spans 17 residues. The germline V gene has CDR1 SGHRS and CDR2 YFSETQ. The V gene end was trimmed by 0 bases and the J gene end by 2 bases; junction bases not matched to a gene: 10. In DNA form, the CDR3 reads TGCGCCAGCAGCTTGGCCCGACAGGGTAATTATAACACTGAAGCTTTCTTT. It translates to CASSLARQGNYNTEAFF.

J is TRBJ1-3 and V is TRBV4-1; a possible D gene is TRBD1 (5 bases). The CDR3 length is 21 residues. Germline CDR1 MGHRA, CDR2 YSYEKL. V was pared by 1 base and J by 0 bases, with 25 bases between. The CDR3 nucleotides read TGCGCCAGCAGCCAAGGTCCCGCGGCCAGGCGGGGGACTCACTCTGGAAACACCATATATTTT. Amino acid sequence: CASSQGPAARRGTHSGNTIYF.

This chain connects TRBV7-8 to TRBJ2-7; 9 positions agree with TRBD1. Germline assignment: CDR1 SGHVS and CDR2 FQNEAQ. The V and J ends lost 0 bases and 7 bases, in that order; junction bases with no gene match: 7. The CDR3 runs 15 residues. For the CDR3, the DNA is TGTGCCAGCAGCTTAGCTGACAGGGGGTTTGGAGAGCAGTACTTC. Its translation is CASSLADRGFGEQYF.

This clonotype was counted only a few times. V usage is TRBV9 and J usage is TRBJ2-5, with D possibly matching TRBD2 (7 bases). The CDR3 has 16 amino acids. V was shortened by 4 bases and J by 4 bases, with 20 bases between the two germline ends. Germline CDR1 and CDR2: SGDLS and YYNGEE. CDR3 coding DNA: TGTGCCAGCAGCCCCCACGCGGGGGCGGGAAGAGAGACCCAGTACTTC. Amino acids: CASSPHAGAGRETQYF.

At least ten counts were recorded for this clonotype. The rearrangement uses TRBV7-9 and TRBJ1-5, with TRBD1 matching 7 bases. This CDR3 has 14 residues. Looked up from germline, CDR1 is SEHNR and CDR2 is FQNEAQ (reference sequence). V lost 4 bases and J lost 4; bases outside the gene matches: 4. This CDR3 is CASSWDSGNQPQHF. CDR3 nucleotides: TGTGCCAGCAGCTGGGACAGTGGAAATCAGCCCCAGCATTTT.

J is TRBJ1-6 and V is TRBV12-3 or TRBV12-4; 12 nucleotides match TRBD1. The CDR3 length is 14 residues. The V and J ends lost 6 bases and 10 bases, in that order; junction bases with no gene match: 4. Here the CDR3 reads CASRPGQGASPLHF. DNA of the CDR3: TGTGCCAGCAGGCCGGGACAGGGGGCCTCACCCCTCCACTTT.

This chain joins TRBV7-9 and TRBJ1-2; 10 bases are shared with TRBD1. The CDR3 has 15 amino acids. Per the germline V gene, CDR1 is SEHNR and CDR2 is FQNEAQ (reference sequence). Germline trimming cut 5 bases from V and 8 bases from J; bases unmatched to any gene: 11. CDR3 in DNA: TGTGCCAGCAGCCCAGACCTCGACAGGGGGCACGGCTACACCTTC. The encoded protein is CASSPDLDRGHGYTF.

J is TRBJ1-3 and V is TRBV5-1; maybe TRBD1 (5 bases). Trimming cost V 4 bases and J 0 bases, with 8 bases left between them. This CDR3 has 14 amino acids. Germline-derived CDR1 and CDR2 are SGHRS and YFSETQ. The CDR3 coding sequence is TGCGCCAGCAGCCAGGACACCTCTGGAAACACCATATATTTT. Its translation is CASSQDTSGNTIYF.

This chain connects TRBV12-5 to TRBJ1-3; D is undetermined. V was pared by 1 base and J by 0 bases, with 7 bases between. Germline V lookup: CDR1 LGHNT, CDR2 FRNRAP. The CDR3 has 15 residues. The CDR3 DNA sequence: TGTGCTAGTGGTTTGGGTGGTAGCTCTGGAAACACCATATATTTT. Amino acid sequence: CASGLGGSSGNTIYF.